This TCR beta chain is from a study of CD8 T cells in Susac syndrome. Random-hexamer reverse transcription was applied to about 0.5 to 1 ug RNA. An immunoSEQ multiplex PCR generated amplified TCR beta CDR3 products spanning 54 Vbeta and 13 Jbeta. A single record per CDR3 protein comes from TCRdb applying MiXCR to the immunoSEQ multiplex PCR reads. Of about 430,000 distinct CDR3 sequences listed, around 85% are singletons. Sequencing targeted TCR beta in T cells from blood (CD8+ and CD4+). The multiple sclerosis control cohort comprised treatment-naive individuals presenting with stable or active relapsing-remitting disease. Through negative isolation, CD4+ and CD8+ T cells were obtained, while TEMRA cells were enriched using FACS. V shed 3 bases and J 6 bases; nucleotides not matched to a gene: 10. This CDR3 region has 16 residues. The germline V gene encodes CDR1 MNHEY and CDR2 SMNVEV (reference sequence).

Source material: CD8+ T cells from PBMCs. This chain connects TRBV27 to TRBJ2-2, with 7 bases matching TRBD1. The clonotype comes from a human donor with multiple sclerosis. This CDR3 reads CASSFLGTGDPGELFF. CDR3 in DNA: TGTGCCAGCAGTTTCCTAGGCACAGGGGACCCCGGGGAGCTGTTTTTT.